Reported below is one T cell receptor (beta chain). The data originate from a study of blood T cell repertoires in COVID-19. Study as a whole: Specimens from acute and convalescent COVID-19 originated in the United States, Italy and Spain. Sources were T cells, B-cell-depleted T cells, or PBMCs; the material itself was cDNA or gDNA.

In the authors' workflow: It was from reference gene primer amplification that nucleated cell counts were estimated. Generated by immunoSEQ multiplex PCR, the TCRdb table keeps only in-frame clones and is missing some. V, J and clone size are those of that table, while D and trimming were read from the DNA. Found here are 200,000 to 300,000 clones, over 75% of them singletons; the top ten hold 0.65% to 0.9%. Material: peripheral blood. The clonotype originates from a woman in her 30s with acute or convalescent COVID-19.

The CDR3 bases are TGTGCCAGCAGCCAAGTTCAGGGGGCCATCGGGGAGCTGTTTTTT. It translates to CASSQVQGAIGELFF. The rearrangement joins TRBV14 to TRBJ2-2; 8 nucleotides align to TRBD1. The V and J ends lost 1 base and 7 bases, in that order; junction bases with no gene match: 5. The germline V gene has CDR1 SGHDN and CDR2 FVKESK. The CDR3 length is 15 residues.